This TCR beta chain was found in a study of blood T cell repertoires in COVID-19 (TCRdb year 2020). Turning to the overall study: Samples covering the acute and convalescent phases of COVID-19 were provided by collaborators in the United States, Italy and Spain. The sample metadata nearly always contained a de-identified subject ID, COVID-19 status, age in years and sex. The dataset comprised deeply sampled blood TCRbeta repertoires from subjects exposed to, actively infected with, or recovered from COVID-19. Where HLA class I and class II types were available, the types were taken from metadata supplied by the sample provider, not from assay-based typing. The repertoires were released in a freely available public database intended as a resource for research on the immune response to SARS-CoV-2. The prospective study material was composed of cDNA or gDNA derived from T cells, B-cell-depleted T cells, or PBMCs. Samples were obtained from the ongoing ImmuneRACE study (first 160 participants) and from over 1,000 subjects provided by 6 global collaborators. Study-wide findings and limitations: How much clinical and demographic metadata was included differed by source and by participant, and the metadata was provided uncurated.

Collaborating institutions collected whole blood in K2EDTA tubes following their own protocols. For TCRbeta analysis, collaborators shipped samples as frozen whole blood, isolated PBMCs, or DNA extracted from either of those sample types. TCRbeta CDR3 regions were amplified from genomic DNA using the immunoSEQ Assay, a bias-controlled multiplex PCR. On the authors' methods: Within the assay, amplification of reference gene primers was used to estimate how many nucleated cells each sample contained. To quantify the absolute abundance of each unique TCRbeta CDR3 rearrangement, sequence reads were collapsed and filtered. Productive Simpson clonality was computed per sample as the square root of Simpson's diversity index over productive rearrangements. The table comes from immuneACCESS by way of TCRdb, which keeps in-frame sequences with V and J called. Part of the clones is missing from these tables; in studies checked, under half for an unresolved V gene and the rest for unknown reasons. The D gene and trimming were derived from the DNA, and the V and J assignments and clone size from that table. This sample holds about 300,000 clones; 85% to 90% were observed only once. The ten largest clones represent about 4.6% of the sample.

This clone was recorded once. The target of this receptor is not known. Per-nucleotide qualities are absent, and no much larger clonotype sits a single base away. The sample comprised peripheral blood. The clonotype was recovered from a man in his forties with acute or convalescent COVID-19.

The nucleotides are TGTGCCAGCAGCCGACCTACTGGGGCAGGGCCCTACGAGCAGTACTTC. Its protein reads: CASSRPTGAGPYEQYF. The rearrangement joined TRBV14 to TRBJ2-7; the D gene is perhaps TRBD1, on 5 matching bases. Via the germline V gene, CDR1 is SGHDN and CDR2 FVKESK. Inclusive of the bounding cysteine and phenylalanine, the CDR3 is 16 residues long. Solely the CDR3 DNA is kept, with 48 bases framed from the first base. V is cut by 4 bases and J by 2 bases, and the space between the germline ends is 18 bases.